A selection of T cell receptor beta chains follows, all from one sample in a study of control samples from healthy donors and cancer patients. This table comes from immunoSEQ multiplex PCR, and its TCRdb copy is limited to in-frame clones, with some not included. In the table there are under 200,000 clones, 75% to 95% of which are singletons. What was sequenced was blood. The receptors shown here come from a woman aged 25-40 years in good health. The CDR3 runs from the conserved cysteine through the conserved F or W. D genes are given only for firm matches. Where a row states a size, it is once, few, many or the class of an expanded clone; other rows omit it.

>TRBV5-1|-|-
CASSSWNTEAFF
>TRBV3-1/TRBV3-2|-|-
CASSQVTGSYEQYF
>TRBV7-2|-|TRBD1
CASTRDRGEKLFF
>TRBV11-1|-|-
CASSLGVMETQYF
>TRBV10-3|-|-
CAIRGTAQETQYF
>TRBV2|-|-
CASSVDRQPQHF
>TRBV19|-|-
CASSREPKNIQYF
>TRBV7-6|-|TRBD2
CASSTLAGVAGNEQFF
>TRBV9|-|TRBD2
CASSVGGLAESEQFF
>TRBV2|-|TRBD1
CASSAGGQPQHF
>TRBV27|-|TRBD1
CASSPPTGGVDTQYF
>TRBV5-4|few|-
CASSSPGTPYNEQFF
>TRBV19|-|TRBD2
CATRTSATDTQYF
>TRBV11-3|-|-
CASSFRDPSTDTQYF
>TRBV5-1|-|-
CASSLDGTYGYTF
>TRBV6-2/TRBV6-3|-|-
CASSRWTLNTEAFF
>TRBV6-6|-|TRBD1
CASSPQGADTQYF
>TRBV18|-|TRBD1
CASSLQGSTDTQYF
>TRBV30|-|-
CAWSPSSTDTQYF
>TRBV19|-|TRBD1
CASRITGALTGELFF
>TRBV29-1|-|TRBD1
CSVRTGGNQPQHF
>TRBV19|few|-
CASSIGFGSPLHF
>TRBV27|-|-
CASSIGTRTDTQYF
>TRBV28|-|-
CASSLQSYEQYF
>TRBV11-3|-|TRBD2
CASSPPSGRTSGELFF
>TRBV5-1|once|TRBD2
CASSELAGSYNEQFF
>TRBV7-2|-|TRBD1
CASSLGQGWGYTF
>TRBV18|-|TRBD2
CVSSPPNSGRAETQYF
>TRBV28|once|-
CASSFENIQYF
>TRBV28|-|-
CASSRSGYTF
>TRBV18|-|-
CASSLQGGTEAFF
>TRBV6-5|-|TRBD2
CASSYGTSDEQYF
>TRBV5-5|once|-
CASSLLIRDMGQPQHF
>TRBV7-2|-|TRBD1
CASSLGDRSGSPLHF
>TRBV11-2|-|-
CASSSLRGLAYNEQFF
>TRBV6-1|-|TRBD1
CASSEWTGSYEQYF
>TRBV2|once|TRBD2
CASSEGLAASTDTQYF
>TRBV24-1|-|-
CATSDFRGPNEQFF
>TRBV5-1|-|-
CASSLGWGNEKLFF
>TRBV19|-|-
CASSIDRPMNTEAFF
>TRBV7-2|-|-
CASSTTGSLSYEQYF
>TRBV9|-|-
CASSAGLHSNQPQHF
>TRBV12-2|-|-
CASRLGGRDYGYTF
>TRBV5-1|-|TRBD1
CASSLSGQGNTEAFF
>TRBV7-9|-|TRBD1
CASSPRTGSTDTQYF
>TRBV5-1|-|-
CASSLGRVREKLFF
>TRBV9|-|TRBD1
CASSVGDRVRNSPLHF
>TRBV6-1|-|-
CASSEADGNTIYF
>TRBV11-2|-|-
CASSRDPDQPQHF
>TRBV18|once|TRBD1
CASSSDRDGYTF
>TRBV12-3/TRBV12-4|-|-
CASSSRRGETQYF
>TRBV28|-|TRBD1
CAVTGQGFQPQHF
>TRBV6-1|-|TRBD1
CASSSRTGPNEKLFF
>TRBV19|-|TRBD1
CASRDRGWTDTQYF
>TRBV7-7|-|-
CASSLSTEETQYF
>TRBV6-5|-|-
CASSPTGFGEKLFF
>TRBV2|-|TRBD1
CASSDPGGTDTQYF
>TRBV7-9|few|TRBD1
CASSADRAGYGYTF
>TRBV19|-|-
CATVRDNNYGYTF